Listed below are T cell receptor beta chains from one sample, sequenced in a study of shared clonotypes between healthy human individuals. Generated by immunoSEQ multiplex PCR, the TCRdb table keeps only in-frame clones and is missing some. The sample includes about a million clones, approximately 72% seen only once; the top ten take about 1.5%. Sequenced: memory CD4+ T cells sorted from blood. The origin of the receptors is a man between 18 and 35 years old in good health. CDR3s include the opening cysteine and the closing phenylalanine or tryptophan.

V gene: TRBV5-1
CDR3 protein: CASSASGRASVKETQYF

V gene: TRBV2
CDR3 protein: CASKKGAYEQYF

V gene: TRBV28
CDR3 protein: CASSTNLEPQHF

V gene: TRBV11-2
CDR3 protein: CASSLNRVTYEQYF

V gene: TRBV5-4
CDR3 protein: CASSLGTSRYNEQFF

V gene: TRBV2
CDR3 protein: CASTPGAQETQYF

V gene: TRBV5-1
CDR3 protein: CASSAGQDYGYGYTF

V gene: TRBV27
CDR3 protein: CASSSWAGGPETQYF

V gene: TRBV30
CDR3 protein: CAWSPTGTDTQYF

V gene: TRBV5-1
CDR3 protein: CASSLGDRANTGELFF

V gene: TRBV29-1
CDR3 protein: CSADRKSSYNEQFF

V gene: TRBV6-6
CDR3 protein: CASSYSDGGPGQYF

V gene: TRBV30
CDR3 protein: CAWSVNGGTEAFF

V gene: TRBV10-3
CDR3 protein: CAIMGLDNEQFF

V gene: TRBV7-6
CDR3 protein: CASSPGTGKVTDTQYF

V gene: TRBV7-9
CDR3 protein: CASSLGRVIAGEFAGELFF

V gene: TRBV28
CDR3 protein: CASMGGSRGANVLTF

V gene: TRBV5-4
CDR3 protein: CASSLPSGANVLTF

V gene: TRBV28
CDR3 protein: CASSFGLAGGRSSTDTQYF

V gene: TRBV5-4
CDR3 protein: CASSLDWAYEQYF

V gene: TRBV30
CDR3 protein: CAWMDGTNYGYTF

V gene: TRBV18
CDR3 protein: CASSPKGGHTDTQYF

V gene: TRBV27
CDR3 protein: CASSPRDSNQGANVLTF

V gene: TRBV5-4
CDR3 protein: CASSLARGGGEGTDTQYF

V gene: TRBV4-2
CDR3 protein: CASSQVSQAAMDTQYF

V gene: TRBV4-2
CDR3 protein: CASSHLDRDNEKLFF

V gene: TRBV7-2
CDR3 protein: CASSWRGGNIQYF

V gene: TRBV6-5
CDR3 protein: CASIKRQGLRTEAFF

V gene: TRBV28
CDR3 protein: CASRTGGPYELFF

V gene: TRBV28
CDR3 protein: CASSLFGTDTQYF

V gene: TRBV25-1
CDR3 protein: CASSEYRLAGNEQFF

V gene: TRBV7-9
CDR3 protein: CASSRTSGNTGELFF

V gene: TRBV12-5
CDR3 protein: CASGTGTTNEKLFF

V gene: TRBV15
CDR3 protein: CATSRVGDTEAFF

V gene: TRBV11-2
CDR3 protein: CASSLDGRMNTEAFF